The present entry profiles one TCR beta chain with its context. This clonotype was seen ten or more times. Its antigen target is currently unknown. There are no base qualities to consult, and no much larger clone falls within one base. These data originate in a study of T cells in Graves' hyperthyroidism and ophthalmopathy (dated by TCRdb to between 2019 and 2020). For context, the study as a whole: Peripheral blood samples were taken at initial diagnosis, before any treatment was given. To identify distinguishing TCR V-J signatures, a discovery cohort of about 100 patients was used, comprising under 45 with Graves' ophthalmopathy and 55 to 65 with stable Graves' hyperthyroidism. In roughly six Graves' hyperthyroidism patients, the study also compared T-cell repertoires from thyroid tissue with T-cell repertoires from blood. The paper reports TCR Vbeta CDR3 sequencing of over 120 peripheral blood samples: 43 ophthalmopathy, over 70 hyperthyroidism and around 17 progressor patients. An independent validation cohort of fewer than 20 hyperthyroidism patients and roughly 16 patients who later progressed to ophthalmopathy tested prospective prediction of ophthalmopathy. The roughly 94 discovery patients were randomly split 7:3 into training and test sets. After sampling, hyperthyroidism patients received methimazole starting at 30 mg daily, and ophthalmopathy patients received high-dose intravenous methylprednisolone.

Moderately to severely active disease, a Clinical Activity Score of at least 3, a NOSPECS grade of at least 4, and a duration under 3 months were present in ophthalmopathy patients. Any patient with an uncontrolled infection, another autoimmune disease, pregnancy or lactation was excluded. Diagnoses were based on clinical symptoms, serum thyroxine and TRAb, thyroid ultrasound and orbital computed tomography. PBMCs were separated from roughly 10 ml of fresh peripheral blood using Ficoll-Paque density gradient centrifugation. Total RNA was extracted using Trizol reagent, and RNA quality was assessed on an Agilent 2100 Bioanalyzer. The TCR beta CDR3 regions were amplified from RNA transcripts. The TCR CDR3 was subjected to a first round of RT-PCR using the HTBI primer set and the Qiagen OneStep RT-PCR kit. A second multiplex PCR round built the libraries, followed by size selection and purification. Paired-end sequencing of the libraries was performed with 100 bp reads on an Illumina HiSeq2000. The authors processed their data as follows. SOAPnuke was used to process the raw data, with reads discarded if the reads contained adapters or uncalled bases, had a mean Phred below 15, or lacked an exact constant-primer or identifier match. High-quality paired reads were merged using COPE v1.2.5, and each unique nucleotide sequence was defined as a clonotype. Clonotypes were aligned to IMGT TRBV, TRBD and TRBJ reference segments using MiTCR v1.1. The analysis included only V-J combinations with a frequency above 0.0001, which together covered around 99% of the repertoires. A TCS score was defined as the ratio of F50 (clonal expansion) to E x V (chaos), with BLOSUM62-based TCRdist applied between CDR3 peptides within each V-J. Welch's t-statistics and random forest reduced 500 to 650 V-J features to 10 to 15, which were used in a naive Bayes classifier (R e1071). In TCRdb, the public reads were trimmed at Q25 with fastp and aligned with MiXCR, with productive beta chains retained. Each entry is one CDR3 protein sequence, shown with its most common DNA and genes. TCRdb, not the authors, supplied the V and J calls. The sample table holds about 500,000 distinct CDR3 sequences, of which 15% to 20% were seen once. The ten biggest clones cover around 17% of the sample.

Study-level results and caveats: Sample size was not statistically predetermined, and blinding of investigators to group allocation was not performed. Most expanded thyroid clonotypes (frequency above 0.001) were also detected in blood, a finding suggesting that blood repertoires may reflect thyroid immune responses. A 13 V-J signature model separated ophthalmopathy from stable hyperthyroidism, with around 90% sensitivity and roughly 82% specificity in cross-validation and 80%/75% in testing. In validation, the model predicted progression to ophthalmopathy a median of roughly 6.5 months before onset, with roughly 70% sensitivity and roughly 79% specificity.

The sample taken for sequencing was blood. The sequence came from a woman under 30 with Graves' ophthalmopathy.

The DNA is as follows: TGTGCCAGCAGCTTGATAGGGGACGAGCAGTTCTTC. Its coded protein is CASSLIGDEQFF. In this chain, TRBV5-6 is recombined with TRBJ2-1, with the D gene possibly TRBD1 or TRBD2, each one fitting 5 bases. V is reduced by 1 base and J by 10 bases, leaving a spacing of 9 bases between them. The CDR3, cysteine through phenylalanine, is 12 amino acids long. Of the read, only the CDR3 DNA is kept; its 36 bases are in frame from base 1. The germline V gene specifies SGHDT as CDR1 and YYEEEE as CDR2.